The rows below give T cell receptor beta chains drawn from one sample of a study of metastatic and nonmetastatic thyroid tumors. TCRdb re-analyzed the PCR reads using MiXCR. The repertoire holds 30,000 to 40,000 clones, with 14% to 15% as singletons. The specimen was blood. All receptors derive from a male donor with papillary thyroid cancer or a benign thyroid nodule (not recorded which). Some clones in this sample may be carry-over from other donors' samples. Each CDR3 is given with its conserved first and last residue. Size is stated for part of the rows, as once, few or many counts, or as a class when the clone is expanded.

. | TRBJ2-7 | TRBV6-5 | CAISYGDSPGSEQYF
. | TRBJ2-1 | TRBV29-1 | CSVLSGRTGGEGPYNEQFF
. | TRBJ1-1 | TRBV6-4 | CASSLKEGHEALF
. | TRBJ2-1 | TRBV12-3/TRBV12-4 | CASSLGAISEQFF
many | TRBJ1-2 | TRBV2 | CASRSRGQHYGYTF
. | TRBJ1-5 | TRBV6-6 | CASSYPGQPQHF
many | TRBJ1-2 | TRBV9 | CASTPGTANYGYTF
. | TRBJ1-3 | TRBV28 | CASSFQPFSGNTIYF
many | TRBJ2-1 | TRBV28 | CASSRAGDLGNEQFF
. | TRBJ2-7 | TRBV6-1 | CASSDIGGGSYEQYF
many | TRBJ2-2 | TRBV5-1 | CASSLVALTSLTGELFF
. | TRBJ2-7 | TRBV30 | CAWSVSPSEQYF
. | TRBJ2-1 | TRBV6-2/TRBV6-3 | CASSRNPSSGSGNEQFF